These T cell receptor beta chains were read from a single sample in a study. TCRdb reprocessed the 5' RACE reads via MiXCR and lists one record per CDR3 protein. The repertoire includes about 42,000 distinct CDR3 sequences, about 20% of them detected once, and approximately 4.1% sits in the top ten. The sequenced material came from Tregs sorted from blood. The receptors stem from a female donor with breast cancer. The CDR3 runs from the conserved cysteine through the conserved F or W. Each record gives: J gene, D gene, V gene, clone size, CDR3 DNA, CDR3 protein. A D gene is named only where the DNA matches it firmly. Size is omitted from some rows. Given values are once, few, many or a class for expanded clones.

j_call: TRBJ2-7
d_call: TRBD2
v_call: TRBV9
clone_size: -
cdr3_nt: TGTGCCAGCAGCCCGGGGGGAGCGGGAGTGTCCTACGAGCAGTACTTC
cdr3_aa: CASSPGGAGVSYEQYF

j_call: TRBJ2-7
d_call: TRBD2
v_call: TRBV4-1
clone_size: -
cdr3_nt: TGCGCCAGCAGCTCTGCCCCTAGCGGGAGGAACGAGCAGTACTTC
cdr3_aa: CASSSAPSGRNEQYF

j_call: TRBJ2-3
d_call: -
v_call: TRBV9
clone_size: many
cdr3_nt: TGTGCCAGCAGCGTCGGGTCGGCAGTGGGGGATACGCAGTATTTT
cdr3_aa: CASSVGSAVGDTQYF

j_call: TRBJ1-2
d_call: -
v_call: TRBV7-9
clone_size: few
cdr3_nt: TGTGCCAGCAGCCGGCCAGGGATATCGAATGGCTACACCTTC
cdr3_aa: CASSRPGISNGYTF

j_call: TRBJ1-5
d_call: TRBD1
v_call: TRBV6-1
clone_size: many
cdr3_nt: TGTGCCAGCAGAGGGACAGACATTAGCAATCAGCCCCAGCATTTT
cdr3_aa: CASRGTDISNQPQHF

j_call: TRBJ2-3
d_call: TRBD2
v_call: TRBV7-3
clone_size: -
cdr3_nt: TGTGCCAGCAGCTTGCTAGCGGCCACAGATACGCAGTATTTT
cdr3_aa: CASSLLAATDTQYF

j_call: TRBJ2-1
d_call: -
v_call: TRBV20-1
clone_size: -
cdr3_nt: TGCAGTGCTATCCATCCCCAGCGGGTATACAATGAGCAGTTCTTC
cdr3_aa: CSAIHPQRVYNEQFF

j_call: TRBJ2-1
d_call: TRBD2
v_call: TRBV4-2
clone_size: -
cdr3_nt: TGTGCCAGCAGCCAAGATTCGGGGGGCTCCTACAATGAGCAGTTCTTC
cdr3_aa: CASSQDSGGSYNEQFF

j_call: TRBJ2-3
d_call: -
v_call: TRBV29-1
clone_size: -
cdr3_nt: TGCAGCGTTGAGTGGGGGTTGGCAGATACGCAGTATTTT
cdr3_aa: CSVEWGLADTQYF

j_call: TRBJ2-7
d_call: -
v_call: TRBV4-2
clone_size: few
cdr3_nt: TGTGCCAGCAGCCAAGATATTTTGGGGTCCGACTACGAGCAGTACTTC
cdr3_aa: CASSQDILGSDYEQYF

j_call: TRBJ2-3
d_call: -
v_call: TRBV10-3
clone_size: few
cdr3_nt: TGTGCCATCAGTGAGTCGTTGGGAAGAAGCACAGATACGCAGTATTTT
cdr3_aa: CAISESLGRSTDTQYF

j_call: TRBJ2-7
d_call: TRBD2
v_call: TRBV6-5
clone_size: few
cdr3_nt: TGTGCCAGCAGTCCCCCTGGCGGGAGGTCGCCCGAGCAGTACTTC
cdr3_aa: CASSPPGGRSPEQYF

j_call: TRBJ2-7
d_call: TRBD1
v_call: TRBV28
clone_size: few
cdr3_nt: TGTGCCAGCAGTTTGGAACAGGGGATTTACGAGCAGTACTTC
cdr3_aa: CASSLEQGIYEQYF

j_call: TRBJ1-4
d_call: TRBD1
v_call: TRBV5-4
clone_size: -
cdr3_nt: TGTGCCAGCAGCACGGCACCGGGACAGCCGGAAAAACTGTTTTTT
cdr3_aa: CASSTAPGQPEKLFF

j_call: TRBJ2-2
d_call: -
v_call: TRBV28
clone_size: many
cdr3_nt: TGTGCCAGCAAGTCTGGGGGACTCGGACCCGGGGAGCTGTTTTTT
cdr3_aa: CASKSGGLGPGELFF

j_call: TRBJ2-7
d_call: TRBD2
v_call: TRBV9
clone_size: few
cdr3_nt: TGTGCCAGCAGCGCGGGTTGGGGACTAGCGGGAGTCTACGAGCAGTACTTC
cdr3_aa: CASSAGWGLAGVYEQYF

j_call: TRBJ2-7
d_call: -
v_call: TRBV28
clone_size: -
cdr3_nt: TGTGCCAGCAGTAACTACGAGCAGTACTTC
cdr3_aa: CASSNYEQYF

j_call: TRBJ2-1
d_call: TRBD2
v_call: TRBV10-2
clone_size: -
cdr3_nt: TGCGCCAGCAGTGAGTCGATCAGTAGGGCGGGAGATTTGGACTACAATGAGCAGTTCTTC
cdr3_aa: CASSESISRAGDLDYNEQFF

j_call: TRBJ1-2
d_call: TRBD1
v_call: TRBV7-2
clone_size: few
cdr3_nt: TGTGCCAGCAGCACCAACGCAGGGGGCTATGGCTACACCTTC
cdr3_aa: CASSTNAGGYGYTF

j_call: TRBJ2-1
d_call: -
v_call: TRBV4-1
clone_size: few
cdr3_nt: TGCGCCAGCAGCCAAGCCATGGGACTTGCCTACAATGAGCAGTTCTTC
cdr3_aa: CASSQAMGLAYNEQFF

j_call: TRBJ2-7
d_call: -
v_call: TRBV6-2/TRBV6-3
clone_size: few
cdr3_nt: TGTGCCAGCACCTACCGGTCGAGACGGGATGGAGAGCAGTACTTC
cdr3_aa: CASTYRSRRDGEQYF

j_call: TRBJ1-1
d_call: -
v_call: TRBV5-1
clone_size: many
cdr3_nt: TGCGCCAGCAGCCGCGGACAGAACACTGAAGCTTTCTTT
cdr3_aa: CASSRGQNTEAFF

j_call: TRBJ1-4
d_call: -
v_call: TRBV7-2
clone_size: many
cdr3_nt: TGTGCCAGCAGCTCCCCGAGACAGCTTGAAAAACTGTTTTTT
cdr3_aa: CASSSPRQLEKLFF

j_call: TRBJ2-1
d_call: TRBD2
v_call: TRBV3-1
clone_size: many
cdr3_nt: TGTGCCAGCAGCCAAGTAACTAGCGCCAACAATGAGCAGTTCTTC
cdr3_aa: CASSQVTSANNEQFF

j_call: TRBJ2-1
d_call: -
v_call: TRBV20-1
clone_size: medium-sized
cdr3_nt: TGCAGTGCTAGAGATACGGAGGGCCGATACAATGAGCAGTTCTTC
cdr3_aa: CSARDTEGRYNEQFF

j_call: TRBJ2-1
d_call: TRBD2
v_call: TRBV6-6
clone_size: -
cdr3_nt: TGTGCCAGCAGCCGCGGACTAGCGGGATCAAATGAGCAGTTCTTC
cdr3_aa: CASSRGLAGSNEQFF

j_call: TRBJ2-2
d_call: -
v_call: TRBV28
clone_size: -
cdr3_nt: TGTGCCAGCAGTTTAAATTGGGGGATCGACGGGGAGCTGTTTTTT
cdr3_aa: CASSLNWGIDGELFF

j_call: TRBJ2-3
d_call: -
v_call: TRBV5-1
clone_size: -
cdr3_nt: TGCGCCAGCAGCCGAGCTTGGGACAGCACAGATACGCAGTATTTT
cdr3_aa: CASSRAWDSTDTQYF

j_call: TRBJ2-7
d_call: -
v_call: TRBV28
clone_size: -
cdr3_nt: TGTGCCAGCAGTCTCGGTTTGTCCCCATACGAGCAGTACTTC
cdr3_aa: CASSLGLSPYEQYF

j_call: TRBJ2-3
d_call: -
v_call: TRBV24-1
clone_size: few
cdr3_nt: TGTGCCACCAGTGATTCCGGTAGCGACACAGATACGCAGTATTTT
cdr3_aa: CATSDSGSDTDTQYF

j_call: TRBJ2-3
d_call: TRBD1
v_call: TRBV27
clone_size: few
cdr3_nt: TGTGCCAGCAGTCCAGGGACAGGAGCTCTCACAGATACGCAGTATTTT
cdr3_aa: CASSPGTGALTDTQYF

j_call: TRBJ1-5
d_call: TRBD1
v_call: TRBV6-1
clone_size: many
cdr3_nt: TGTGCCAGCAGTTTAGGGGACAGGTATAGCAATCAGCCCCAGCATTTT
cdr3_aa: CASSLGDRYSNQPQHF

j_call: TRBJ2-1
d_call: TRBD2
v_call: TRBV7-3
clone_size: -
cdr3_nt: TGTGCCAGCAGCTTGGCAGGGGGGACTAGCGGGGGGGCCCGAAACAATGAGCAGTTCTTC
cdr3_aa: CASSLAGGTSGGARNNEQFF

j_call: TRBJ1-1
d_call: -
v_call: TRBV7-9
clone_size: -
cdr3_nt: TGTGCCAGCAGCCCGGGACACCGGGCGGCTGAAGCTTTCTTT
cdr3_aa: CASSPGHRAAEAFF

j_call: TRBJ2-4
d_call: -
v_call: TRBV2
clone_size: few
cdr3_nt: TGTGCCAGCAGTGAAGTACGGGCGGACCCCAAAAACATTCAGTACTTC
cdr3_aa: CASSEVRADPKNIQYF

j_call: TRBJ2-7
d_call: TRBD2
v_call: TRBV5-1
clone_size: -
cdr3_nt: TGCGCCAGCAGCTCCGGGACTAGCGGCTACGAGCAGTACTTC
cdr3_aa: CASSSGTSGYEQYF

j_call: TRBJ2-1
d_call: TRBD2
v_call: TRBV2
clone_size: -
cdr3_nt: TGTGCCAGCAAGGGAGGGAGAAACGGGAGTGAGCAGTTCTTC
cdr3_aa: CASKGGRNGSEQFF

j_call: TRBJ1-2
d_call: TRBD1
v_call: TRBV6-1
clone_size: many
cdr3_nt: TGTGCCAGCAGCGACCGGGACAGGGAGTTCCCCAACTATGGCTACACCTTC
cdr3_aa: CASSDRDREFPNYGYTF

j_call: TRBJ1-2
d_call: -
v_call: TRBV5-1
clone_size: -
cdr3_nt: TGCGCCAGCACCTCTACGACAGGACCTAACTATGGCTACACCTTC
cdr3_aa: CASTSTTGPNYGYTF

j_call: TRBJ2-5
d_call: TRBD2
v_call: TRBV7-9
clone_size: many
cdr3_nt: TGTGCCAGCAGCACGAATACACGTAAAGCGGGAGGAGGGGAGACCCAGTACTTC
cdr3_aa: CASSTNTRKAGGGETQYF

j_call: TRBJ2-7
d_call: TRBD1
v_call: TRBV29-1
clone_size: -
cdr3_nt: TGCAGCGGCCTACAGGGGTCAAGCGAGCAGTACTTC
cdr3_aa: CSGLQGSSEQYF

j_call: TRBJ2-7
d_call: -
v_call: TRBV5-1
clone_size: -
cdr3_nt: TGCGCCAGCAGCTTGTCCCTAGCGAGACATTACGAGCAGTACTTC
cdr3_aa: CASSLSLARHYEQYF

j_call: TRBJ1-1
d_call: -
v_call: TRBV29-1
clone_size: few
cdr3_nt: TGCAGCGTTGTATTCGGACAAGGGTTTACTGAAGCTTTCTTT
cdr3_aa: CSVVFGQGFTEAFF

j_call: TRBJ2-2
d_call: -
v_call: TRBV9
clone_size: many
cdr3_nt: TGTGCCAGCAGCGTGTCTGTCCAAGTTAACACCGGGGAGCTGTTTTTT
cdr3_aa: CASSVSVQVNTGELFF

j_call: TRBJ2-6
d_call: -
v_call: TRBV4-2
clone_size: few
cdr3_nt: TGTGCCAGCAGCCAAGGACAACACTCTGGGGCCAACGTCCTGACTTTC
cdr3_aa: CASSQGQHSGANVLTF